Below, 30 T cell receptor beta chains from the same sample are listed, as sequenced in a study of blood T cell repertoires in COVID-19. Using immunoSEQ multiplex PCR, the repertoire was profiled, and TCRdb retains in-frame clones only, with some absent. The sample lists about 190,000 clones, roughly 90% seen once, with approximately 0.64% in the top ten. The sequencing sample was made of peripheral blood. These receptors were obtained from a man aged 50-59 years with acute or convalescent COVID-19.

The chain combines TRBV18 with TRBJ1-5; D not certain. Between the trimmed V and J ends, which lost 6 bases and 3 bases, there was a span of 9 bases. The CDR3 extends over 13 amino acids. Germline V gene data show CDR1 as KGHSH and CDR2 as LQKENI. CDR3 sequence (DNA): TGTGCCAGCTCGGCGGTGACCAATCAGCCCCAGCATTTT. Encoded protein: CASSAVTNQPQHF. The full variable domain, its missing parts supplied by reference TRBV18 and TRBJ1-5, is NAGVMQNPRHLVRRRGQEARLRCSPMKGHSHVYWYRQLPEEGLKFMVYLQKENIIDESGMPKERFSAEFPKEGPSILRIQQVVRGDSAAYFCASSAVTNQPQHFGDGTRLSIL.

The genes are TRBV5-5 and TRBJ1-2; D gene uncertain. Looked up from germline, CDR1 is SGHKS and CDR2 is YYEKEE (reference sequence). Trimming removed 4 bases from V and 2 bases from J, with 18 bases in between. This CDR3 contains 16 residues. The CDR3 loop is CASSVSRFAGNYGYTF. As DNA, the CDR3 is TGTGCCAGCAGCGTGTCGAGGTTCGCGGGGAACTATGGCTACACCTTC.

This chain joins TRBV7-9 and TRBJ1-2; no reliable D call. There are 14 residues in the CDR3. Trimming removed 6 bases at V and 3 bases at J, with 14 bases between. The germline V gene encodes CDR1 SEHNR and CDR2 FQNEAQ (reference sequence). The CDR3: CASRPPGTDYGYTF. CDR3 bases: TGTGCCAGCAGACCCCCAGGTACCGACTATGGCTACACCTTC.

V is TRBV6-5 and J is TRBJ2-7; 8 positions match TRBD1. Unmatched junction bases numbered 4, after V lost 6 bases and J lost 3 bases. The CDR3 runs to 13 residues. The germline gives CDR1 MNHEY, CDR2 SVGAGI. The CDR3 DNA reads as TGTGCCAGCAGGACGGGACAGGACTACGAGCAGTACTTC. Translated: CASRTGQDYEQYF.

J is TRBJ2-1 and V is TRBV28; D is possibly TRBD2 (5 bases). V lost 4 bases to trimming and J lost 10 bases, with 17 bases between them. Germline V gene data show CDR1 as MDHEN and CDR2 as SYDVKM. The CDR3 is 14 residues long. For the CDR3, the DNA is TGTGCCAGCAGTTCGGACGGGGAATTTAGCGAGCAGTTCTTC. Translation: CASSSDGEFSEQFF. Filled out from reference TRBV28 and TRBJ2-1, the complete variable domain reads DVKVTQSSRYLVKRTGEKVFLECVQDMDHENMFWYRQDPGLGLRLIYFSYDVKMKEKGDIPEGYSVSREKKERFSLILESASTNQTSMYLCASSSDGEFSEQFFGPGTRLTVL.

This rearrangement joins TRBV10-3 to TRBJ2-1, with 10 bases aligning to TRBD2. The CDR3 covers 15 residues. V was pared by 6 bases and J by 4 bases, with 6 bases of the junction left unmatched. CDR1 is ENHRY and CDR2 is SYGVKD in the germline V gene. In DNA, the CDR3 is TGTGCCATCAGCGAATTAGCGGGAGGTTACAATGAGCAGTTCTTC. It encodes CAISELAGGYNEQFF.

The chain combines TRBV10-2 with TRBJ2-1; 13 bases align to TRBD2. V dropped 0 bases and J dropped 7; count of bases not matched to a gene: 3. The CDR3 runs to 16 residues. The germline gives CDR1 WSHSY, CDR2 SAAADI. The CDR3 reads CASSESRTSGRNEQFF. In DNA, the CDR3 is TGCGCCAGCAGTGAGTCGAGGACTAGCGGGAGAAATGAGCAGTTCTTC.

The genes are TRBV3-1 (or the pseudogene TRBV3-2) and TRBJ1-6, with 7 bases fitting TRBD1. CDR1 is LGHDT and CDR2 is YNNKEL in the germline V gene (reference sequence). The CDR3 is 15 amino acids. V shed 4 bases, J shed 5 bases, and the junction held 5 bases outside the gene matches. DNA for the CDR3: TGTGCCAGCAGCCGAGGGACAGATAATAATTCACCCCTCCACTTT. Its translation: CASSRGTDNNSPLHF.

The chain links TRBV4-2 to TRBJ2-3; 7 bases are shared with TRBD1. Germline V gene lookup returns CDR1 LGHNA and CDR2 YNFKEQ. This CDR3 has 12 residues. Trimming removed 4 bases from V and 5 bases from J; junction bases left unmatched: 0. CDR3 sequence (DNA): TGTGCCAGCAGCCCAGGGGGAGATACGCAGTATTTT. Its translation: CASSPGGDTQYF.

This chain uses TRBV7-8 with TRBJ2-7; 14 bases match TRBD2. V was pared by 4 bases and J by 3 bases, with 17 bases of the junction left unmatched. CDR3 length: 20 amino acids. Germline values: CDR1 SGHVS, CDR2 FQNEAQ. In DNA, the CDR3 is TGTGCCAGCAGCTCGACTTCCGGACTAGCGGGAGGCGGGGTTAGCTACGAGCAGTACTTC. Translating gives CASSSTSGLAGGGVSYEQYF.

This chain connects TRBV18 to TRBJ1-5; 8 nucleotides agree with TRBD1. The CDR3 runs to 14 residues. Germline values: CDR1 KGHSH, CDR2 LQKENI. J was trimmed by 4 bases and V by 4 bases; bases with no gene match: 3. The CDR3 here is CASSLRTGNQPQHF. As DNA, the CDR3 is TGTGCCAGCTCACTTCGGACAGGGAATCAGCCCCAGCATTTT.

The chain couples TRBV7-2 to TRBJ2-7; 8 nucleotides match TRBD1. Germline assignment: CDR1 SGHTA and CDR2 FQGNSA. CDR3 length equals 14 residues. The V and J ends lost 3 bases and 4 bases, in that order; junction bases with no gene match: 5. This CDR3 reads CASSLGQAFYEQYF. The CDR3 nucleotides read TGTGCCAGCAGCTTGGGACAGGCCTTTTACGAGCAGTACTTC.

The chain couples TRBV27 to TRBJ2-5; a weak D match, TRBD2 (6 bases). The CDR3 loop spans 15 amino acids. The germline V gene encodes CDR1 MNHEY and CDR2 SMNVEV (reference sequence). V was shortened by 3 bases and J by 5 bases, with 16 bases between the two germline ends. CDR3 loop: CASSFLGGGGETQYF. CDR3 bases: TGTGCCAGCAGTTTTCTTGGGGGAGGCGGGGAGACCCAGTACTTC.

The chain uses TRBV2 and TRBJ2-5; D perhaps matches TRBD2 (6 bases). V shed 6 bases and J shed 2 bases, with 10 bases lying between them. This CDR3 contains 13 residues. Germline CDR1 and CDR2: SNHLY and FYNNEI. CDR3 nucleotides: TGTGCCAGCAGCCGGGGGACGCAAGAGACCCAGTACTTC. It specifies CASSRGTQETQYF. The variable domain in full, completed from reference TRBV2 and TRBJ2-5, reads EPEVTQTPSHQVTQMGQEVILRCVPISNHLYFYWYRQILGQKVEFLVSFYNNEISEKSEIFDDQFSVERPDGSNFTLKIRSTKLEDSAMYFCASSRGTQETQYFGPGTRLLVL.

This rearrangement joins TRBV5-1 to TRBJ2-3; 8 bases are shared with TRBD1. From germline, CDR1 is SGHRS and CDR2 YFSETQ. Trimming cost V 3 bases and J 4 bases; bases outside gene matches: 7. The CDR3 spans 15 residues. CDR3 nucleotide sequence: TGCGCCAGCAGCTGGGCTGGACAGGGTGCAGATACGCAGTATTTT. This sequence encodes CASSWAGQGADTQYF.

V and J are TRBV18 and TRBJ2-1; TRBD1 might be the D (6 bases). Trimming removed 2 bases from V and 5 bases from J, with 10 bases in between. The CDR3 is made up of 14 amino acids. The V gene's germline CDR1 is KGHSH and CDR2 LQKENI. In DNA form, the CDR3 reads TGTGCCAGCTCACCAAACGGACAGAACAATGAGCAGTTCTTC. This translates into CASSPNGQNNEQFF. Combining the CDR3 with reference TRBV18 and TRBJ2-1 gives the whole variable domain NAGVMQNPRHLVRRRGQEARLRCSPMKGHSHVYWYRQLPEEGLKFMVYLQKENIIDESGMPKERFSAEFPKEGPSILRIQQVVRGDSAAYFCASSPNGQNNEQFFGPGTRLTVL.

The gene calls are TRBV28 and TRBJ1-6; 9 nucleotides align to TRBD1. The V gene end was trimmed by 7 bases and the J gene end by 7 bases; junction bases not matched to a gene: 8. There are 15 residues in the CDR3. Germline values: CDR1 MDHEN, CDR2 SYDVKM. The CDR3 loop reads CASNPPDRGNSPLHF. CDR3 DNA: TGTGCCAGCAACCCCCCGGACAGGGGCAATTCACCCCTCCACTTT.

This clone showed up just once. V usage is TRBV18 and J usage is TRBJ2-6; D may be TRBD1 (6 bases). Between the trimmed V and J ends, which lost 3 bases and 0 bases, there was a span of 15 bases. Germline lookup yields CDR1 KGHSH and CDR2 LQKENI. The CDR3 totals 18 residues. CDR3 region: CASSPRQAWGSGANVLTF. DNA for the CDR3: TGTGCCAGCTCACCGCGACAGGCCTGGGGCTCTGGGGCCAACGTCCTGACTTTC.

The chain carries TRBV29-1 and TRBJ1-2, with D maybe TRBD1 (5 bases). Germline V gene lookup returns CDR1 SQVTM and CDR2 ANQGSEA. With 4 bases removed from V and 5 bases from J, the gap between germline ends came to 11 bases. The CDR3 has 12 amino acids. As DNA, the CDR3 is TGCAGCGTTGCTCGAGCAGGGTATGGCTACACCTTC. Translation: CSVARAGYGYTF. The entire variable domain, with the rest obtained from reference TRBV29-1 and TRBJ1-2, is as follows: SAVISQKPSRDICQRGTSLTIQCQVDSQVTMMFWYRQQPGQSLTLIATANQGSEATYESGFVIDKFPISRPNLTFSTLTVSNMSPEDSSIYLCSVARAGYGYTFGSGTRLTVV.

The rearrangement joins TRBV16 to TRBJ2-7; a weak D match, TRBD2 (5 bases). CDR3 length: 14 residues. In germline, CDR1 is KGHSY, CDR2 FQNENV. With 3 bases removed from V and 4 bases from J, the gap between germline ends came to 13 bases. The DNA for the CDR3 is TGTGCCAGCAGCCACTATGGAGCGGCTTACGAGCAGTACTTC. As protein: CASSHYGAAYEQYF.

This clone has just a few counts. The V call is TRBV5-1, the J call TRBJ1-6; perhaps TRBD1 as D (5 bases). Trimming stripped 4 bases from V and 3 bases from J, with 14 bases between. This CDR3 has 16 residues. Germline assignment: CDR1 SGHRS and CDR2 YFSETQ. CDR3 sequence (DNA): TGCGCCAGCAGCCTCCAAGGACAACACTATAATTCACCCCTCCACTTT. Its translation is CASSLQGQHYNSPLHF.

The chain joins TRBV7-6 to TRBJ2-5; possible D gene TRBD1, 5 bases. Trimming pared 1 base from V and 5 bases from J, leaving 14 bases between. The length of the CDR3 is 15 residues. Per germline, CDR1 SGHVS and CDR2 FNYEAQ. The CDR3 region is CASSLVGPPGETQYF. The CDR3, as DNA: TGTGCCAGCAGCTTAGTTGGACCCCCAGGGGAGACCCAGTACTTC.

The rearrangement links TRBV4-1 to TRBJ2-1; TRBD2 is a possible D gene (6 bases). In germline, CDR1 is MGHRA, CDR2 YSYEKL. V lost 0 bases and J 4 bases, leaving 22 bases between the germline ends. This CDR3 contains 19 residues. CDR3 in amino acids: CASSQDRRGRGLVYNEQFF. For the CDR3, the DNA is TGCGCCAGCAGCCAAGATAGGAGGGGCCGGGGTTTAGTGTACAATGAGCAGTTCTTC.

This sequence joins TRBV3-1 (or the pseudogene TRBV3-2) and TRBJ1-6; D is ambiguous. V shed 5 bases and J shed 7 bases, with 15 bases lying between them. This CDR3 has 15 residues. CDR1 and CDR2 from the germline V gene are LGHDT and YNNKEL (reference sequence). Written as DNA, the CDR3 is TGTGCCAGCAGCGGACCGGGAGCCTCGAATTCACCCCTCCACTTT. As protein: CASSGPGASNSPLHF.

The gene calls are TRBV10-3 and TRBJ2-2, with 8 bases lining up with TRBD2. V shed 4 bases and J 0 bases; nucleotides not matched to a gene: 1. The CDR3 runs to 15 residues. CDR1 and CDR2 from the germline V gene are ENHRY and SYGVKD. The CDR3 loop is CAISGGLANTGELFF. Here the CDR3 DNA reads TGTGCCATCAGTGGGGGACTAGCGAACACCGGGGAGCTGTTTTTT.

This rearrangement joins TRBV9 to TRBJ2-5; 10 bases map to TRBD2. The CDR3 consists of 16 residues. V was pared by 4 bases and J by 7 bases, with 13 bases of the junction left unmatched. Germline assignment: CDR1 SGDLS and CDR2 YYNGEE. DNA for the CDR3: TGTGCCAGCAGCAACTCAATGAGCGGGGGGGCCGTGACCCAGTACTTC. Amino acid sequence: CASSNSMSGGAVTQYF.

This chain connects TRBV7-9 to TRBJ2-1; possibly TRBD2 for D (6 bases). The CDR3 runs to 13 residues. Germline CDR1 and CDR2: SEHNR and FQNEAQ (reference sequence). Trimming pared 5 bases from V and 12 bases from J, leaving 17 bases between. The CDR3 region is CASSAGGRLGQFF. Written as DNA, the CDR3 is TGTGCCAGCAGCGCCGGGGGACGGTTGGGGCAGTTCTTC. The entire variable domain, with the rest obtained from reference TRBV7-9 and TRBJ2-1, is as follows: DTGVSQNPRHKITKRGQNVTFRCDPISEHNRLYWYRQTLGQGPEFLTYFQNEAQLEKSRLLSDRFSAERPKGSFSTLEIQRTEQGDSAMYLCASSAGGRLGQFFGPGTRLTVL.

The chain employs TRBV6-1 and TRBJ2-7, with D hard to call. Trimming removed 0 bases at V and 2 bases at J, with 5 bases between. Germline CDR1 MNHNS, CDR2 SASEGT. The CDR3 totals 13 residues. Here the CDR3 DNA reads TGTGCCAGCAGTGAAGCCACAGCCTACGAGCAGTACTTC. It is translated as CASSEATAYEQYF.

V gene TRBV18 combines with J gene TRBJ1-4; tentatively, D is TRBD1 (6 bases). V was trimmed by 0 bases and J by 7 bases, leaving 12 bases between them. The CDR3 contains 15 residues. Germline V lookup: CDR1 KGHSH, CDR2 LQKENI. CDR3 amino acids: CASSPPGQQGEKLFF. The DNA for the CDR3 is TGTGCCAGCTCACCACCCGGACAGCAGGGTGAAAAACTGTTTTTT.

The CDR3 loop reads CASHLGGTVDGNTIYF. In nucleotides, the CDR3 is TGTGCCAGCCACCTTGGGGGGACGGTAGATGGAAACACCATATATTTT. The chain is built from TRBV2 and TRBJ1-3; the D gene is possibly TRBD1 (5 bases). Trimming removed 8 bases at V and 3 bases at J, with 20 bases between. The germline V gene encodes CDR1 SNHLY and CDR2 FYNNEI. CDR3 length: 16 amino acids.